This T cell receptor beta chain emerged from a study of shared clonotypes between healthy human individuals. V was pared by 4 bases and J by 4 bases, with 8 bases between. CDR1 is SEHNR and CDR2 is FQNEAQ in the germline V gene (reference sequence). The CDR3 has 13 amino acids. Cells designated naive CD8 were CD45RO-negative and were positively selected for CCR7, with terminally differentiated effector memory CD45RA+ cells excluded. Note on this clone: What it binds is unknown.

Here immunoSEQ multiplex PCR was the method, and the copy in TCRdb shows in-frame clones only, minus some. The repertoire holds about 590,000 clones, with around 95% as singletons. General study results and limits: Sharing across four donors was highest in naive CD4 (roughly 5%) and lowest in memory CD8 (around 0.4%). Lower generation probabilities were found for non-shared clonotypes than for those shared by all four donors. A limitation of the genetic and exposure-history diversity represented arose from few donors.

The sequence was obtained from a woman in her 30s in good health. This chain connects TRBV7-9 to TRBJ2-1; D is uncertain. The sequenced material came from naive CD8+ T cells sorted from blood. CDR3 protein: CASSSLTYNEQFF. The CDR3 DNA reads TGTGCCAGCAGCTCCCTCACGTACAATGAGCAGTTCTTC.